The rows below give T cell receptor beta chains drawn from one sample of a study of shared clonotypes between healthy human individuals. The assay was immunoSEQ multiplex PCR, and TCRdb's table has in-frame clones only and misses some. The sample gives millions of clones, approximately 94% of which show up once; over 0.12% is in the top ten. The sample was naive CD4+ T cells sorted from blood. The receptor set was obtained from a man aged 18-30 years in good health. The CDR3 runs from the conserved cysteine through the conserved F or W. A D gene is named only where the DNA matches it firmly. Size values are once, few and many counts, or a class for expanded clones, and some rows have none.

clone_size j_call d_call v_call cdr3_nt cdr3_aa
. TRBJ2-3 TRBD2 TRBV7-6 TGTGCCAGCAGAGCCCTTAGCGGGGAGAGCACAGATACGCAGTATTTT CASRALSGESTDTQYF
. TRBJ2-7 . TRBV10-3 TGTGCCATCAGTGAGGGGGCGGGCTCCTACGAGCAGTACTTC CAISEGAGSYEQYF
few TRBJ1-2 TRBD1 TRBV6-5 TGTGCCAGCAGTTACCCACAGGGGAGTGGCTACACCTTC CASSYPQGSGYTF
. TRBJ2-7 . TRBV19 TGTGCCAGTAGTATATCACAGGGCTACGAGCAGTACTTC CASSISQGYEQYF
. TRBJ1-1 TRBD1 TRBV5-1 TGCGCCAGCAGCGCAGACAGGGCTATGAACACTGAAGCTTTCTTT CASSADRAMNTEAFF
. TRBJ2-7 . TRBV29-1 TGCAGCGTTTTCACAGGGTTCGACGAGCAGTACTTC CSVFTGFDEQYF
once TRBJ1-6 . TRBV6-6 TGTGCCAGCAGTTACCCTCCGGGACTGGACAATTCACCCCTCCACTTT CASSYPPGLDNSPLHF
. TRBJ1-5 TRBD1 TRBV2 TGTGCCAGCAGTGAAGACAGGGGGCGTAATCAGCCCCAGCATTTT CASSEDRGRNQPQHF
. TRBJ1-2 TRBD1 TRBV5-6 TGTGCCAGCAGTCGACAGGGACCATTTTATGGCTACACCTTC CASSRQGPFYGYTF
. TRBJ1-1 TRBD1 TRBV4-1 TGCGCCAGCAGCCAGCCGGGACAGGGGAACACTGAAGCTTTCTTT CASSQPGQGNTEAFF
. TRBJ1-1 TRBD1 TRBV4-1 TGCGCCAGCAGCCAAGAGGACAGGTTGAACACTGAAGCTTTCTTT CASSQEDRLNTEAFF
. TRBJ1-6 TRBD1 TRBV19 TGTGCCAGTAGCCCAGGGGGGGAAAATTCACCCCTCCACTTT CASSPGGENSPLHF
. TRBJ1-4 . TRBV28 TGTGCCAGCAGGGGCGCGGGCGGGCCGAGGGAAAAACTGTTTTTT CASRGAGGPREKLFF
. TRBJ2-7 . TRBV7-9 TGTGCCAGCAGCCCAAGGACTGGGCCCGGGGACTACGAGCAGTACTTC CASSPRTGPGDYEQYF
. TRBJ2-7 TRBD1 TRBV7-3 TGTGCCAGCAGCGCCCGGGACAGGGGATACGAGCAGTACTTC CASSARDRGYEQYF
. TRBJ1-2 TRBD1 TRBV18 TGTGCCAGCTCAGGAGACAGGGGCCGCACCTATGGCTACACCTTC CASSGDRGRTYGYTF
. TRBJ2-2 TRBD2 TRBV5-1 TGCGCCAGCAGTCTAGCGGGGTTTGGCACCGGGGAGCTGTTTTTT CASSLAGFGTGELFF
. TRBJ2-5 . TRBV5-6 TGTGCCAGCAGCTTGTTTTTAAGGGAGACCCAGTACTTC CASSLFLRETQYF
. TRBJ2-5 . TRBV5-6 TGTGCCAGCAGCTTGGCCGGAACACCACGGATTGGAGAGACCCAGTACTTC CASSLAGTPRIGETQYF
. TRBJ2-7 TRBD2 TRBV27 TGTGCCAGCAGCCCACTGCGGGGGGCCTACGAGCAGTACTTC CASSPLRGAYEQYF
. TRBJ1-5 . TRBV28 TGTGCCAGCAGTTCCTCGGCCGCCTATCAGCCCCAGCATTTT CASSSSAAYQPQHF
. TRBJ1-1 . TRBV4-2 TGTGCCAGCAGCCAGCTACAGGGTAAGAACACTGAAGCTTTCTTT CASSQLQGKNTEAFF
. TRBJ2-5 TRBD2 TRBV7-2 TGTGCCAGCAGCTTAGAGCGGGGGCCGAGCTTCCAAGAGACCCAGTACTTC CASSLERGPSFQETQYF
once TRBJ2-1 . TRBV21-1 TGTGCCAGCAGCAAAGTCACCCAGGGTGGGGAAGACAATGAGCAGTTCTTC CASSKVTQGGEDNEQFF
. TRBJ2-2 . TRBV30 TGTGCCTGGAGTGGTGGGCCCAACACCGGGGAGCTGTTTTTT CAWSGGPNTGELFF
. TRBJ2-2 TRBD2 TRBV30 TGTGCCTGGAGTAAAGCGGGGGGATACACCGGGGAGCTGTTTTTT CAWSKAGGYTGELFF
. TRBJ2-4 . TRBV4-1 TGCGCCAGCAGCGTCCAAAAAAACATTCAGTACTTC CASSVQKNIQYF
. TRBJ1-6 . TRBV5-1 TGCGCCAGCAGCGCCGATTTCGGGGTTCAGTCACCCCTCCACTTT CASSADFGVQSPLHF
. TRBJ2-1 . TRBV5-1 TGCGCCAGCAGCCCTCCCGGGACACTTCATGAGCAGTTCTTC CASSPPGTLHEQFF
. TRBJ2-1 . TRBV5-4 TGTGCCAGCAGCTTGAACGGTTACGAGCAGTTCTTC CASSLNGYEQFF
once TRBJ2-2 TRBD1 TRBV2 TGTGCCAGCAAGAGACAGGGGGGTTTTCCCGGGGAGCTGTTTTTT CASKRQGGFPGELFF
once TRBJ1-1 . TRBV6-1 TGTGCCAGCAGTGAAGCTCCTCGGAGCACTGAAGCTTTCTTT CASSEAPRSTEAFF
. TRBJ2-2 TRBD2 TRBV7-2 TGTGCCAGCAGCTTAGCGGGAGCGGGAATCACCGGGGAGCTGTTTTTT CASSLAGAGITGELFF
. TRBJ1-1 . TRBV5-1 TGCGCCAGCAGCTTTGGGACTTTGAACACTGAAGCTTTCTTT CASSFGTLNTEAFF
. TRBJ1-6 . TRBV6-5 TGTGCCAGCAATCCGCAACGGGGGCCCAATTCACCCCTCCACTTT CASNPQRGPNSPLHF
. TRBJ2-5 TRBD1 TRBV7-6 TGTGCCAGCAGCCCAGGGGGTTGGGAAAGAGAGACCCAGTACTTC CASSPGGWERETQYF
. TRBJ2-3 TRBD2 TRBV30 TGTGCCTTACTAAGCGGGAGGGCAATGGATACGCAGTATTTT CALLSGRAMDTQYF
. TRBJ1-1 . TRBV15 TGTGCCACCAGCAGAGACAGGGATGAAGCTTTCTTT CATSRDRDEAFF
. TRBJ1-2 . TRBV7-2 TGTGCCAGCAGCTTGGACCAACCCGATGGCTACACCTTC CASSLDQPDGYTF
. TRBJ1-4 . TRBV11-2 TGTGCCAGCAGCTTAATCGGCATATCAACCTCAACTAATGAAAAACTGTTTTTT CASSLIGISTSTNEKLFF
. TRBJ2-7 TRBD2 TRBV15 TGTGCCACCAGCGTTAGCACCCTAGCGGGGATCTCCTACGAGCAGTACTTC CATSVSTLAGISYEQYF
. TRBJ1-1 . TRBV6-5 TGTGCCAGCAAGTGGTTGGGTAACACTGAAGCTTTCTTT CASKWLGNTEAFF
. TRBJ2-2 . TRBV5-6 TGTGCCAGCAGCTTATTGGTCGTTAGCGGGGAGCTGTTTTTT CASSLLVVSGELFF
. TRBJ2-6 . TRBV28 TGTGCCAGCAGGAGCTCTGGGGCCAACGTCCTGACTTTC CASRSSGANVLTF
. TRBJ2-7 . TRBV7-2 TGTGCCAGCAGCCCGCGTCCTAGTTCTTTTGAGCAGTACTTC CASSPRPSSFEQYF
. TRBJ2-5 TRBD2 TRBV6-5 TGTGCCAGCAGTTTGCCAGGGACTAGGGCCCAGTACTTC CASSLPGTRAQYF